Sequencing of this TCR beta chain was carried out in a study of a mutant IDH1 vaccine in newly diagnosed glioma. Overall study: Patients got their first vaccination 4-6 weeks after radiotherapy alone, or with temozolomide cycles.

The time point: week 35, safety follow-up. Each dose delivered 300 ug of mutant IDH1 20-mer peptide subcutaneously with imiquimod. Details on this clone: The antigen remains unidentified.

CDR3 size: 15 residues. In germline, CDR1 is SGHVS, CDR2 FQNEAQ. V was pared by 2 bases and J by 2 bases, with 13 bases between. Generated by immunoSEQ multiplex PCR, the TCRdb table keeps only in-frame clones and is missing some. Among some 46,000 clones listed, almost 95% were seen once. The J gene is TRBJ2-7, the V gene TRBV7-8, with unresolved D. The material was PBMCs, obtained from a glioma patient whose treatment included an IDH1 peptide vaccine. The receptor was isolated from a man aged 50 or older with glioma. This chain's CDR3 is CASSLMGVRAYEQYF. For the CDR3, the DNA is TGTGCCAGCAGCTTAATGGGTGTGAGAGCCTACGAGCAGTACTTC.